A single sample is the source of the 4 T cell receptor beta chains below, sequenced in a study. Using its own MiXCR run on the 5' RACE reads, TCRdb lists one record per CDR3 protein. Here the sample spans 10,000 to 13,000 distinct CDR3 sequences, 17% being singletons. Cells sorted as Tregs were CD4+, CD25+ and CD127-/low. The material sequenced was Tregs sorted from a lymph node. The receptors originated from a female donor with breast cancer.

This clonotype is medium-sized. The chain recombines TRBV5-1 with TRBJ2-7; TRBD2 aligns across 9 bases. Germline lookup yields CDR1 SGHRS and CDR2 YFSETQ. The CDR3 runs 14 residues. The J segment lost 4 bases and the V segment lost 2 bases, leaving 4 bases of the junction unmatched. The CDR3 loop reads CASSFASGTYEQYF. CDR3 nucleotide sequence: TGCGCCAGCAGCTTCGCTAGCGGGACTTACGAGCAGTACTTC.

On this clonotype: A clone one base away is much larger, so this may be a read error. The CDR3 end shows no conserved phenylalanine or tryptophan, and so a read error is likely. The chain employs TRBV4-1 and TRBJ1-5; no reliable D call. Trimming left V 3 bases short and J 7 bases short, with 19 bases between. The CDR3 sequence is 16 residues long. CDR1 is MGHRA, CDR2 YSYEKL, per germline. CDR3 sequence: CASSQTQTRSSQPQHL. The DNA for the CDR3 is TGCGCCAGCAGCCAGACCCAGACACGATCTAGCCAGCCCCAGCATTTA.

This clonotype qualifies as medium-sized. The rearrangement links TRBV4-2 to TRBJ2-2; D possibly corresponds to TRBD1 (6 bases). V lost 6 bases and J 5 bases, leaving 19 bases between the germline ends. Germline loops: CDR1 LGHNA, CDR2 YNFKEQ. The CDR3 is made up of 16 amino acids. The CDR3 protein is CASSREGRTVTGELFF. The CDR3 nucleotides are TGTGCCAGCAGTCGGGAAGGGCGGACAGTTACCGGGGAGCTGTTTTTT.

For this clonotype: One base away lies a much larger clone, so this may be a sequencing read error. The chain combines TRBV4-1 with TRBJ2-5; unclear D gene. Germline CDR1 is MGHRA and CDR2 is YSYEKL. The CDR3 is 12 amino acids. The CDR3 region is CASRQVGETQYF. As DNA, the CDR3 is TGCGCCAGCCGCCAGGTCGGGGAGACCCAGTACTTC.